Listed below are T cell receptor beta chains from one sample, sequenced in a study of T-cell memory formation after mild COVID-19. From the 5' RACE reads, TCRdb called clonotypes with MiXCR, one entry per CDR3 protein. The sample records around 12,000 distinct CDR3 sequences, more than 14% being singletons. Material for sequencing was PBMCs or a T cell subset sorted from them (not recorded which). Receptor source: a young man who had mild COVID-19 (a few samples of this study predate the infection). Cell type and time point are not known. The CDR3 runs from the conserved cysteine through the conserved F or W. The D gene is left open where the match is weak. The size entry is marked missing in some rows and otherwise reads once, few, many or a size class.

V	D	size	J	DNA	CDR3
TRBV7-2	-	many	TRBJ2-2	TGTGCCAGCAGCCAGGGGGGGGCCGGGGAGCTGTTTTTT	CASSQGGAGELFF
TRBV9	-	many	TRBJ1-3	TGTGCCAGCAGCGGACCCTCCAGGGTACCGGGAAACACCATATATTTT	CASSGPSRVPGNTIYF
TRBV10-3	TRBD2	many	TRBJ2-4	TGTGCCATCAGCGGGGGGGCCGCGGCCAAAAACATTCAGTACTTC	CAISGGAAAKNIQYF
TRBV24-1	TRBD2	many	TRBJ2-1	TGTGCCACCAGTGATCCCCAGCGGGATTCCTACAATGAGCAGTTCTTC	CATSDPQRDSYNEQFF
TRBV6-5	TRBD1	few	TRBJ1-4	TGTGCCAGCAGTTACTGGCAGGGGGCGGCGAATGAAAAACTGTTTTTT	CASSYWQGAANEKLFF
TRBV7-9	TRBD1	many	TRBJ2-3	TGTGCCAGCAGCTATACAGGGGGTGCAGATACGCAGTATTTT	CASSYTGGADTQYF
TRBV20-1	-	many	TRBJ2-7	TGCAGTGCCCCCCCTGGCGGGAACCCCTACGAGCAGTACTTC	CSAPPGGNPYEQYF
TRBV29-1	TRBD1	medium-sized	TRBJ1-2	TGCAGCGTTTACCCTCTAGGACAGGGGTATGGCTACACCTTC	CSVYPLGQGYGYTF
TRBV7-9	-	-	TRBJ2-7	TGTGCCAGCAGCTCCTATTGGGGTGAGGCACCCCAGTACTTC	CASSSYWGEAPQYF
TRBV7-3	-	few	TRBJ1-1	TGTGCCAGCAGCTTAAGGGGATACGACACTGAAGCTTTCTTT	CASSLRGYDTEAFF
TRBV6-5	-	-	TRBJ2-2	TGTGCCAGCAGTTTAACCGGGACACTGTCGAACACCGGGGAGCTGTTTTTT	CASSLTGTLSNTGELFF
TRBV4-1	-	many	TRBJ2-2	TGCGCCAGCAGCCGATACACAGGAGAGAACACCGGGGAGCTGTTTTTT	CASSRYTGENTGELFF
TRBV6-2/TRBV6-3	TRBD2	many	TRBJ2-3	TGTGCCAGCAGTTGGTGGACTAGCGGGGGCACAGATACGCAGTATTTT	CASSWWTSGGTDTQYF
TRBV6-2/TRBV6-3	-	-	TRBJ2-3	TGTGCCAGCAGGGAGGCAGGGGGGACAGATACGCAGTATTTT	CASREAGGTDTQYF
TRBV27	TRBD1	few	TRBJ1-1	TGTGCCAGCAGTGTGACAGGGGGGACTGAAGCTTTCTTT	CASSVTGGTEAFF
TRBV20-1	TRBD1	few	TRBJ1-5	TGCAGTGCACTTGGGACAGGGGGCGGAACGAGCAATCAGCCCCAGCATTTT	CSALGTGGGTSNQPQHF
TRBV7-2	-	few	TRBJ1-3	TGTGCCAGCAGCTTAGAGGGACTGGGGGGAAACACCATATATTTT	CASSLEGLGGNTIYF
TRBV10-3	-	many	TRBJ2-7	TGTGCCATCAGTGAGTCGGGGGGCAGGATTGCCTACGAGCAGTACTTC	CAISESGGRIAYEQYF
TRBV6-2/TRBV6-3	-	many	TRBJ2-7	TGTGCCAGCCGCACCATCCCCCAGGGAGTCCACGAGCAGTACTTC	CASRTIPQGVHEQYF
TRBV11-1	-	-	TRBJ2-1	TGTGCCAGCAGCTCCCGGGTTGGGGATGATGAGCAGTTCTTC	CASSSRVGDDEQFF
TRBV6-2/TRBV6-3	-	many	TRBJ2-3	TGTGCCAGCAACACCGGGCCTTGGGATACGCAGTATTTT	CASNTGPWDTQYF
TRBV9	TRBD1	many	TRBJ2-7	TGTGCCAGGGAAGGGGACAGCTATGGATACTACGAGCAGTACTTC	CAREGDSYGYYEQYF
TRBV7-9	TRBD2	-	TRBJ2-7	TGTGCCAGCAGCACCGGACTAGCAGAATACGAGCAGTACTTC	CASSTGLAEYEQYF
TRBV12-5	-	-	TRBJ2-5	TGTGCTAGTGGTTTTAATAGGTTCCAAGAGACCCAGTACTTC	CASGFNRFQETQYF